This TCR beta chain is drawn from a study of T cells after yellow fever vaccination. Study-wide results and limits: Primary-vaccination clones mostly resurfaced post-booster (around 95% CD4, roughly 90% CD8).

Details on this clonotype: Its antigen is as yet unknown.

TCRdb independently ran MiXCR on the 5' RACE reads; one entry per CDR3 protein. The table lists approximately 450,000 distinct CDR3 sequences, approximately 18% of them singletons. This CDR3 spans 14 amino acids. Germline V lookup: CDR1 SEHNR, CDR2 FQNEAQ (reference sequence). V lost 4 bases and J 8 bases, leaving 17 bases between the germline ends. The clonotype comes from a man younger than 35 who received the YFV17D yellow fever vaccine. The input for sequencing was PBMCs, taken before the yellow fever booster vaccination. This chain joins TRBV7-9 and TRBJ1-2, with D unresolved. Here the CDR3 reads CASSSSIRPGGYTF. CDR3 coding DNA: TGTGCCAGCAGCTCTTCAATCAGACCGGGGGGCTACACCTTC.